Listed below are T cell receptor beta chains from one sample, sequenced in a study of blood T cell repertoires in COVID-19. This table comes from immunoSEQ multiplex PCR, and its TCRdb copy is limited to in-frame clones, with some not included. The table lists 9,000 to 13,000 clones, 70% to 90% of them singletons. Sequenced input: peripheral blood. These receptors were obtained from a human donor in a cohort sampled during active COVID-19. The CDR3 runs from the conserved cysteine through the conserved F or W. D genes are given only for firm matches. For some rows the clone size is stated as once, few or many, or as a class when expanded; others skip it.

>.|TRBJ2-3|TRBV24-1|.
TGTGCCACCCAGGGGCGGCTCGATGTAAAGCAGTATTTT
CATQGRLDVKQYF
>.|TRBJ2-4|TRBV24-1|TRBD1
TGTGCCACCAGTGATTTGAAGGACAGGCTAGCCAAAAACATTCAGTACTTC
CATSDLKDRLAKNIQYF
>.|TRBJ2-1|TRBV7-3|.
TGTGCCAGCAGCTATTACGGCGGGTACAATGAGCAGTTCTTC
CASSYYGGYNEQFF
>.|TRBJ2-5|TRBV9|.
TGTGCCAGCAGCGGGGGGCGGTTCTCCGAGACCCAGTACTTC
CASSGGRFSETQYF
>.|TRBJ2-1|TRBV28|TRBD2
TGTGCCAGCAGTGGTGGCCCCGGGGGTAGCGGGGTAAATGAGCAGTTCTTC
CASSGGPGGSGVNEQFF
>once|TRBJ2-1|TRBV7-9|.
TGTGCCAGCACCGAACCACAGGACCCCTACAATGAGCAGTTCTTC
CASTEPQDPYNEQFF
>.|TRBJ2-7|TRBV7-8|.
TGTGCCAGCGGAAGGACAGAAACCTACGAGCAGTACTTC
CASGRTETYEQYF
>.|TRBJ2-2|TRBV5-1|.
TGCGCCAGCAGCTTACTAGGCCCCGGGGAGCTGTTTTTT
CASSLLGPGELFF
>.|TRBJ1-5|TRBV18|TRBD1
TGTGCCAGCTCACCACCGGGACAGGGGGGACAGCCCCAGCATTTT
CASSPPGQGGQPQHF
>.|TRBJ2-7|TRBV5-6|.
TGTGCCAGCAGCCCAGGGGTTTTCTACGAGCAGTACTTC
CASSPGVFYEQYF
>.|TRBJ1-2|TRBV27|TRBD1
TGTGCCAGCAGTTTAAAGGGGGCGCGAGGCTACACCTTC
CASSLKGARGYTF
>once|TRBJ2-5|TRBV5-1|TRBD2
TGCGCCAGCAGCTTGGCGGCGGGGGGGCCGGGAGAGACCCAGTACTTC
CASSLAAGGPGETQYF
>.|TRBJ2-1|TRBV6-4|TRBD2
TGTGCCAGCAGTGAGGAGGGCGGGGGGGACAATGAGCAGTTCTTC
CASSEEGGGDNEQFF
>.|TRBJ1-2|TRBV19|TRBD1
TGTGCCAGTACCAACTTGGGCTCCGGGACAGGGGGCGGCTACACCTTC
CASTNLGSGTGGGYTF
>.|TRBJ1-1|TRBV12-3/TRBV12-4|.
TGTGCCAGCAGAAACCAGGGGATAGCTTTCTTT
CASRNQGIAFF
>.|TRBJ2-7|TRBV6-5|TRBD2
TGTGCCAGCAGACCTCGCGGGGGGCTCACCTACGAGCAGTACTTC
CASRPRGGLTYEQYF
>.|TRBJ1-1|TRBV30|.
TGTGCCTGGTCGGTCACAGGGCTACAGAACACTGAAGCTTTCTTT
CAWSVTGLQNTEAFF
>.|TRBJ1-1|TRBV27|.
TGTGCCAGCAGTTTATTCGGGGGGCCAACTGAAGCTTTCTTT
CASSLFGGPTEAFF
>.|TRBJ2-7|TRBV7-9|TRBD2
TGTGCCAGCAGCAAGCTCGGGGGGGCGAGAACCTACGAGCAGTACTTC
CASSKLGGARTYEQYF
>.|TRBJ1-6|TRBV5-1|TRBD1
TGCGCCAGCAGCGAGCAGGGGGCGCCTAATTCGCCCCTCCACTTT
CASSEQGAPNSPLHF
>.|TRBJ2-1|TRBV11-2|TRBD1
TGTGCCAGCAGCCTCGGGACAGGGGACTACAATGAGCAGTTCTTC
CASSLGTGDYNEQFF
>once|TRBJ2-7|TRBV7-6|TRBD1
TGTGCCAGCAGCCCCCGGACAGGGGGCTTGTACGAGCAGTACTTC
CASSPRTGGLYEQYF
>.|TRBJ2-3|TRBV5-1|TRBD2
TGCGCCAGCAGCCCGACTAGCGGGGGGCTTTCCACAGATACGCAGTATTTT
CASSPTSGGLSTDTQYF
>once|TRBJ1-5|TRBV9|.
TGTGCCAGCAGCGTAGAGGGGGGCAATCAGCCCCAGCATTTT
CASSVEGGNQPQHF
>.|TRBJ2-7|TRBV28|TRBD1
TGTGCCAGCAGCCCGGGACAGGGGGACGAGCAGTGCTTC
CASSPGQGDEQCF
>.|TRBJ1-1|TRBV2|.
TGTGCCAGCAGTGGGCCGGGAAGCACTGAAGCTTTCTTT
CASSGPGSTEAFF
>.|TRBJ2-2|TRBV9|.
TGTGCCAGCAGCCCTCGTCTGGGGGCCCCTAACACCGGGGAGCTGTTTTTT
CASSPRLGAPNTGELFF
>.|TRBJ2-5|TRBV6-1|TRBD2
TGTGCCAGCAGTGAAGTGGGTAGCGGGGGTTTTTGGGGGACCCAGTACTTC
CASSEVGSGGFWGTQYF
>.|TRBJ1-1|TRBV4-1|.
TGCGCCAGCAGCCAAGTTCACGACAGGAATACTGAAGCTTTCTTT
CASSQVHDRNTEAFF
>.|TRBJ2-3|TRBV12-3/TRBV12-4|.
TGTGCCAGCAGGCGCGGGAGCACAGATACGCAGTATTTT
CASRRGSTDTQYF
>.|TRBJ1-5|TRBV7-9|TRBD1
TGTGCCAGCAGTTTAGGACAGGGTGTGGATCAGCCCCAGCATTTT
CASSLGQGVDQPQHF
>.|TRBJ2-1|TRBV9|TRBD2
TGTGCCAGCAGCGGGCCGGGACTAGGATTCTACAATGAGCAGTTCTTC
CASSGPGLGFYNEQFF
>.|TRBJ2-5|TRBV7-3|.
TGTGCCAGCAGCTCATCCGGGAAGGTAGAGACCCAGTACTTC
CASSSSGKVETQYF
>.|TRBJ2-2|TRBV7-3|.
TGTGCCAGCAGCTTAACGAAGAACGGGGGAGGCGGGGAGCTGTTTTTT
CASSLTKNGGGGELFF
>.|TRBJ1-1|TRBV7-9|TRBD1
TGTGCCAGCAGCCCCTGGACAGGGGACACTGAAGCTTTCTTT
CASSPWTGDTEAFF
>.|TRBJ2-2|TRBV9|.
TGTGCCAGCAGCGCCCGGGGCGGGGGCTCGAACACCGGGGAGCTGTTTTTT
CASSARGGGSNTGELFF
>once|TRBJ1-1|TRBV11-3|.
TGTGCCAGCAGTCCTCAGGGTAGTACTGAAGCTTTCTTT
CASSPQGSTEAFF
>.|TRBJ2-5|TRBV6-2/TRBV6-3|TRBD2
TGTGCCAGCAGCTCCGCGGGGGGGTTAGAGACCCAGTACTTC
CASSSAGGLETQYF
>.|TRBJ2-5|TRBV10-1|TRBD2
TGCGCCAGCTCTACTAGCGGGGGAAAAGAGACCCAGTACTTC
CASSTSGGKETQYF
>.|TRBJ2-7|TRBV6-5|.
TGTGCCAGCAGTTACTCCTACCGCTACGAGCAGTACTTC
CASSYSYRYEQYF